This is a list of T cell receptor beta chains from one sample in a study of control samples from healthy donors and cancer patients. Generated by immunoSEQ multiplex PCR, the TCRdb table keeps only in-frame clones and is missing some. The sample yields 70,000 to 80,000 clones, roughly nine tenths seen once. The sample was PBMCs. The receptors derive from a woman aged 45-65 years with colorectal cancer. Both conserved end residues are part of each CDR3. Clone size appears in some rows only: once, few, many, or a class for an expanded clone.

>TRBJ1-4|15|once|TRBV7-4
CASSLWDRGHEKLFF
>TRBJ2-1|14|-|TRBV9
CASSATGGANEQFF
>TRBJ1-4|15|once|TRBV14
CASSQDFGTNEKLFF
>TRBJ2-3|16|-|TRBV2
CASTDSPYVNTDTQYF
>TRBJ2-6|17|-|TRBV6-1
CASSENYEIAGANVLTF
>TRBJ1-5|15|-|TRBV7-9
CASSLGDGGYEPQHF
>TRBJ2-2|14|-|TRBV6-1
CASSDSAGAGELFF
>TRBJ2-3|12|-|TRBV3-1/TRBV3-2
CASSHGEKSQYF
>TRBJ1-5|14|-|TRBV19
CASSMSTGDQPQHF
>TRBJ2-5|16|-|TRBV15
CATSRGRGPRVETQYF
>TRBJ1-6|10|-|TRBV6-4
CASWGSPLHF
>TRBJ2-1|12|-|TRBV5-1
CASSLNGGEQFF
>TRBJ2-2|16|-|TRBV10-2
CASSEIGGVGTGELFF
>TRBJ1-2|13|-|TRBV6-1
CASSEEYGGGYTF
>TRBJ1-2|14|-|TRBV19
CASSTPKGWNGYTF
>TRBJ1-6|15|-|TRBV5-5
CASSFIPGDNSPLHF
>TRBJ1-5|15|medium-sized|TRBV6-5
CASSLGQGGNQPQHF
>TRBJ2-2|15|-|TRBV24-1
CATSDVQGNTGELFF
>TRBJ1-4|15|-|TRBV27
CASSGMGRTNEKLFF
>TRBJ1-5|12|-|TRBV29-1
CSFRDLNQPQHF
>TRBJ2-5|16|-|TRBV9
CASSPSGQGFYETQYF
>TRBJ1-6|17|-|TRBV6-2/TRBV6-3
CASSTSSTGPYNSPLHF
>TRBJ1-2|15|-|TRBV4-1
CASSQDSDSGWGYTF
>TRBJ1-4|12|-|TRBV30
CAVSGGGEKLFF
>TRBJ2-6|16|once|TRBV19
CATSGQGRSGANVLTF
>TRBJ1-1|16|-|TRBV4-1
CASSPLQGRMNTEAFF
>TRBJ2-3|13|once|TRBV20-1
CSASLGHTDTQYF
>TRBJ2-2|14|few|TRBV2
CASSDDNVRGELFF
>TRBJ1-3|15|-|TRBV27
CASRPGQGVGNTIYF
>TRBJ2-3|17|-|TRBV5-6
CASSLVLQGRGSDTQYF
>TRBJ1-6|13|-|TRBV5-1
CASRDREDSPLHF
>TRBJ1-1|14|-|TRBV4-2
CASSRGEGRQGAFF
>TRBJ2-3|14|-|TRBV5-1
CASSWTAAPDTQYF
>TRBJ1-2|15|-|TRBV6-5
CASNLHTGGGYGYTF
>TRBJ1-2|14|-|TRBV9
CASSTDSANYGYTF
>TRBJ1-2|13|few|TRBV2
CASSERADYGYTF
>TRBJ1-2|13|-|TRBV27
CASSSSEGHGYTF
>TRBJ2-2|16|-|TRBV6-5
CASSYGGQGAGGELFF
>TRBJ1-1|15|-|TRBV9
CASSVGFTGGTEAFF
>TRBJ1-5|15|-|TRBV19
CASSIVEGRLQPQHF
>TRBJ1-5|15|-|TRBV6-1
CASSEAVQGGQPQHF
>TRBJ2-1|15|-|TRBV19
CASSHSGGALGEQFF
>TRBJ2-2|14|-|TRBV9
CASNGGDRTGELFF
>TRBJ1-1|11|-|TRBV20-1
CSAYTNTEAFF
>TRBJ1-1|11|-|TRBV28
CASIKTAEAFF
>TRBJ2-3|17|-|TRBV3-1/TRBV3-2
CASSQGTGGPSTDTQYF
>TRBJ2-4|14|once|TRBV6-5
CASRGGDLKNIQYF
>TRBJ1-2|13|-|TRBV30
CAWSPVDNYGYTF
>TRBJ1-1|14|few|TRBV6-5
CASSYSSVGTEAFF
>TRBJ2-3|13|once|TRBV7-2
CASSFIGTDTQYF
>TRBJ1-4|14|-|TRBV6-5
CASSYGREGEKLFF